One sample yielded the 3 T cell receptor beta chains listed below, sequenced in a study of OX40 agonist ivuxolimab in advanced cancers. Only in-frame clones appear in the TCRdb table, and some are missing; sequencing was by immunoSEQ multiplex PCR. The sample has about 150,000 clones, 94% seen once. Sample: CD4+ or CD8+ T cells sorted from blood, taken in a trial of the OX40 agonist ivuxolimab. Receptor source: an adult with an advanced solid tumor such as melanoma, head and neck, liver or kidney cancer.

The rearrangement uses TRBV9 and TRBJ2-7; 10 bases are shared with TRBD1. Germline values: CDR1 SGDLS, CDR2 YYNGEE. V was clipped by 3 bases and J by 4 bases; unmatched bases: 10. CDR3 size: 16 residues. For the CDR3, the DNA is TGTGCCAGCAGCGCCGCTTTGGGACAGGGGTTGTACGAGCAGTACTTC. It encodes CASSAALGQGLYEQYF.

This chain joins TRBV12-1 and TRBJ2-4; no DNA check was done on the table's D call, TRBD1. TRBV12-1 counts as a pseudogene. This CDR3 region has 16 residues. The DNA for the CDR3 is TGTGCCAGCAGCTGTCAGGTTCTATATGCCAAAAACATTCAGTACTTC. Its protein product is CASSCQVLYAKNIQYF.

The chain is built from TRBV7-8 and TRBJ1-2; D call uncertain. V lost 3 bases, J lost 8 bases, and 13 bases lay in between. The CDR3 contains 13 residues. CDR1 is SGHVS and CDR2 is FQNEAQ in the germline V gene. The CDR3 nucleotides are TGTGCCAGCAGCTTTAAGGGCTCCGGAGGCTACACCTTC. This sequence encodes CASSFKGSGGYTF.